The sample holds many counts of the clone carrying this T cell receptor beta chain. The antigen is not known. This sample is drawn from a study of CD8+CD57+ T cells in acquired aplastic anemia. Study as a whole: Quantities of DNA derived from sorted CD4+ and CD8+ cells averaged 3.2 ug.

The study profiled TCR beta VDJ and CDR3 using genomic DNA as template. Via MiXCR, TCRdb re-called the reads, giving one row per CDR3 protein. The sample records about 210,000 distinct CDR3 sequences, 34% being singletons. This CDR3 region has 13 residues. The germline V gene encodes CDR1 SNHLY and CDR2 FYNNEI. Losses at the gene ends were 6 bases for V and 7 bases for J; bases not matched to a gene: 7. Regarding the study as a whole: No significant patient-versus-control difference appeared in CD8+ Simpson's diversity. It was found that approximately 29 CD8+ CDR3 sequences were shared between patients and controls.

The clonotype comes from a human donor in good health, serving as a control. Sequencing used sorted CD4+, CD8+, or CD8+CD57+ T cells (not recorded which) from PBMCs. The chain recombines TRBV2 with TRBJ1-1; 8 nucleotides agree with TRBD1. The DNA for the CDR3 is TGTGCCAGCAGGCCCCTACAGGGGGTTGAAGCTTTCTTT. It encodes CASRPLQGVEAFF.